This record covers a single T cell receptor (beta chain). This entry belongs to a study of blood T cell repertoires in COVID-19. Study at large: From T cells, B-cell-depleted T cells, or PBMCs came the material, which was cDNA or gDNA.

Germline V gene lookup returns CDR1 SGHVS and CDR2 FQNEAQ. Trimming removed 6 bases at V and 2 bases at J, with 10 bases between. The CDR3 totals 13 residues. Per the study methods: Nucleated cell counts were estimated from reference gene primer amplification. Only in-frame clones appear in the TCRdb table, and some are missing; sequencing was by immunoSEQ multiplex PCR. The V and J calls and clone size were taken over from that table, and D and trimming were inferred from the DNA. The repertoire holds over 110,000 clones, with less than 90% as singletons. The TCR originated in a man in his forties with acute COVID-19. Material for sequencing was PBMCs or T cells enriched from blood (not recorded which). The rearrangement links TRBV7-8 to TRBJ2-5; D may be TRBD1 (5 bases). The CDR3 spells CASSLNRQETQYF. As DNA, the CDR3 is TGTGCCAGCAGTCTAAACAGGCAAGAGACCCAGTACTTC.